This TCR beta chain was recovered during a study of blood T cell repertoires in COVID-19 (dated by TCRdb to between 2020 and 2021). As for the study more broadly: The collaborator samples originated in the United States, Italy and Spain and spanned the acute and convalescent phases of COVID-19. HLA class I and class II types, where available, came from metadata supplied by the sample provider rather than from assay-based typing. Deeply sampled blood TCRbeta repertoires from subjects exposed to, actively infected with, or recovered from COVID-19 were included in the dataset. The material from the prospective study consisted of cDNA or gDNA derived from T cells, B-cell-depleted T cells, or PBMCs. The repertoires were made available in a free public database intended to serve as a resource for research on the immune response to SARS-CoV-2. A de-identified subject ID, COVID-19 status, age in years and sex were almost always included in the sample metadata. Samples came from the ongoing ImmuneRACE study (first 160 participants) plus 1,254 subjects from 6 global collaborators.

The immunoSEQ Assay, a bias-controlled multiplex PCR, was used to amplify TCRbeta CDR3 regions from genomic DNA. On the authors' methods: Within the assay, amplification of reference gene primers was used to estimate how many nucleated cells each sample contained. To quantify the absolute abundance of each unique TCRbeta CDR3 rearrangement, sequence reads were collapsed and filtered. Productive Simpson clonality was computed per sample as the square root of Simpson's diversity index over productive rearrangements. TCRdb took this table from immuneACCESS and kept in-frame rearrangements with V and J called. Such tables lack part of the clones; where checked against another copy, unresolved V genes explain under half of the gap, and the rest is unexplained. V and J calls and clone size are those listed in that table; D and trimming were worked out from the DNA. Present in this sample are roughly 100,000 clones, roughly 80% of which were seen just once. The top ten constitute about 9.3% of the sample.

Only a few counts were recorded for this clone. The antigen it recognizes is unknown. Base qualities were left out, and no much larger clone turns up one base away. The CDR3 numbers 14 residues from cysteine through phenylalanine. Only CDR3 DNA is held: 42 bases, read in frame from base 1. The germline V and J ends show losses of 2 bases and 11 bases respectively, and no gene match explains 4 bases of the junction. According to the germline V gene (reference sequence), CDR1 reads LGHDT and CDR2 reads YNNKEL. The collaborating institutions used their own protocols to collect whole blood in K2EDTA tubes. For TCRbeta analysis, collaborator samples were shipped as frozen whole blood, as isolated PBMCs, or as DNA extracted from either sample type. Results and caveats for the whole study, not just this receptor: The quantity of clinical and demographic metadata differed by source and by participant and was supplied without curation.

This sequence was found in a man in his fifties or sixties with active or convalescent COVID-19. The sequenced material came from peripheral blood. The V gene is TRBV3-1 (or the pseudogene TRBV3-2) and the J gene is TRBJ2-7; TRBD2 matches 15 bases in the middle. The DNA sequence is as follows: TGTGCCAGCAGCCAAAGGGGACTAGCGGGAGGAGAGTACTTC. It codes for CASSQRGLAGGEYF.